Each of the 3 T cell receptor beta chains below was sequenced from the same sample in a study of technical replicates of blood from several donors. Data came from immunoSEQ multiplex PCR; TCRdb stores just in-frame clones and leaves some out. The data show under 75,000 clones, approximately 86% seen once. The sequencing sample was made of PBMCs. The receptor source for this set is a human donor in good health. Some clones in this sample may be carry-over from other donors' samples.

J is TRBJ1-1 and V is TRBV27; D possibly corresponds to TRBD1 (6 bases). Trimming removed 3 bases from V and 9 bases from J, with 8 bases in between. This CDR3 spans 11 amino acids. Germline lookup yields CDR1 MNHEY and CDR2 SMNVEV (reference sequence). The CDR3 loop reads CASSFGTQAFF. DNA of the CDR3: TGTGCCAGCAGTTTCGGGACACAAGCTTTCTTT.

The CDR3 region has the DNA TGTGCCAGCAGCAAAGGGACAGCCAAAGCGGCAAGTGGCTACACCTTC. As protein: CASSKGTAKAASGYTF. The chain uses TRBV7-3 and TRBJ1-2; TRBD1 matches 7 bases. V gave up 5 bases and J gave up 7 bases; unmatched junction bases: 16. The CDR3 covers 16 residues. From germline, CDR1 is SGHTA and CDR2 FQGTGA.

V and J are TRBV5-4 and TRBJ2-1; TRBD2 matches at 9 bases. The CDR3 consists of 15 residues. The V gene end was trimmed by 0 bases and the J gene end by 4 bases; junction bases not matched to a gene: 2. CDR1 SGHNT and CDR2 YYREEE come from the germline V gene (reference sequence). CDR3 sequence: CASSLGLAVYNEQFF. The CDR3 DNA sequence: TGTGCCAGCAGCTTGGGACTAGCGGTATACAATGAGCAGTTCTTC.